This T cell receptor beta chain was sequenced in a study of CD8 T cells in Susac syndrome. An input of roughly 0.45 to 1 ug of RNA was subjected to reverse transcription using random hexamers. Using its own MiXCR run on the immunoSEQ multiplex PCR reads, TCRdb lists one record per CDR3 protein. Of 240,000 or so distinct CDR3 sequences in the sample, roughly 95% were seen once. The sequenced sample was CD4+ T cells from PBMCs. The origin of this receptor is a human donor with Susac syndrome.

The CDR3 DNA follows: TGTGCCACCAGTAAGAGTACAGATAGAGACTACAATGAGCAGTTCTTC. It translates to CATSKSTDRDYNEQFF. This chain joins TRBV24-1 and TRBJ2-1; unclear D gene. CDR1 and CDR2 (germline): KGHDR, SFDVKD. This CDR3 is 16 amino acids long. The V and J ends lost 6 bases and 3 bases respectively, with 17 bases between them.